This T cell receptor (beta chain) was captured in a study of blood T cell repertoires in COVID-19. Overall study: The cDNA or gDNA used as material had been derived from T cells, B-cell-depleted T cells, or PBMCs.

This CDR3 is 16 amino acids long. Germline-derived CDR1 and CDR2 are SGHKS and YYEKEE (reference sequence). V was pared by 4 bases and J by 2 bases, with 10 bases of the junction left unmatched. As processed by the authors: Amplification of reference gene primers was used by the study to estimate nucleated cell counts. Assay used: immunoSEQ multiplex PCR; TCRdb lists only in-frame clones, some missing. The V and J calls and clone size were taken over from that table, and D and trimming were inferred from the DNA. Seen here are 90,000 to 120,000 clones, 88% observed once, and the top ten hold 6.8%. The sequence was collected from a middle-aged man with active or convalescent COVID-19. J is TRBJ1-2 and V is TRBV5-5, with 8 bases aligning to TRBD1. Sequenced: peripheral blood. The CDR3 reads CASSPRQGSPNYGYTF. CDR3 DNA sequence: TGTGCCAGCAGCCCTAGACAGGGGAGCCCGAACTATGGCTACACCTTC. The whole variable domain, filled in from reference TRBV5-5 and TRBJ1-2, reads DAGVTQSPTHLIKTRGQQVTLRCSPISGHKSVSWYQQVLGQGPQFIFQYYEKEERGRGNFPDRFSARQFPNYSSELNVNALLLGDSALYLCASSPRQGSPNYGYTFGSGTRLTVV.